This T cell receptor (beta chain) stems from a study of T cell repertoires in cytomegalovirus infection. TCRdb passed the reads through MiXCR, listing each CDR3 protein once. The repertoire holds 600,000 to 700,000 distinct CDR3 sequences, roughly 30% seen once, with about 18% in the top ten. Regarding this clonotype: Its antigen remains unknown.

Germline-derived CDR1 and CDR2 are DFQATT and SNEGSKA (reference sequence). The CDR3 spans 15 residues. Trimming at V came to 6 bases and at J to 1 base, leaving 7 bases not matched to a gene. This rearrangement joins TRBV20-1 to TRBJ2-1; 9 bases line up with TRBD2. The material was cultured PBMCs, obtained from culture after CMV antigen stimulation. This clonotype originated in a human donor in good health (CMV status not recorded). Some clones in this sample may be carry-over from other donors' samples. Here the CDR3 DNA reads TGCAGTGCCCTAGGACTAGCGTGGTCCTACAATGAGCAGTTCTTC. Translating it yields CSALGLAWSYNEQFF.